Presented here are 17 T cell receptor beta chains from one specimen sequenced in a study of blood T cell repertoires in COVID-19. Generated by immunoSEQ multiplex PCR, the TCRdb table keeps only in-frame clones and is missing some. Seen here are approximately 190,000 clones, roughly 87% observed once, and the top ten hold about 7.8%. Sample: peripheral blood. These receptors originate from a woman between 55 and 75 years old with COVID-19, enrolled during active disease.

This chain joins TRBV7-8 and TRBJ2-7; 9 nucleotides match TRBD1. V was clipped by 5 bases and J by 6 bases; unmatched bases: 11. Per the germline V gene, CDR1 is SGHVS and CDR2 is FQNEAQ. The CDR3 sequence is 15 residues long. In nucleotides, the CDR3 is TGTGCCAGCAGCCCCCGGACAGGGGCCGGCGGCGAGCAGTACTTC. The encoded protein is CASSPRTGAGGEQYF.

This chain links TRBV2 with TRBJ2-5; tentative D call: TRBD2 (6 bases). Trimming took 8 bases from V and 5 from J, leaving 18 bases between them. Germline CDR1 and CDR2: SNHLY and FYNNEI. The CDR3 loop spans 14 amino acids. CDR3 bases: TGTGCCAGCCGCTTCGGGGGAGTGGGCGAGACCCAGTACTTC. It yields the protein CASRFGGVGETQYF.

The gene calls are TRBV25-1 and TRBJ2-7; 8 nucleotides line up with TRBD1. This CDR3 region has 15 residues. CDR1 and CDR2 from the germline V gene are MGHDK and SYGVNS. V lost 5 bases, J lost 4 bases, and 10 bases stayed unmatched. As DNA, the CDR3 is TGTGCCAGCAGTAATGCGACAGGGGTTAGGTACGAGCAGTACGTC. Residues: CASSNATGVRYEQYV.

This chain uses TRBV28 with TRBJ1-2; the D gene is possibly TRBD1 (6 bases). CDR1 and CDR2 (germline): MDHEN, SYDVKM. This CDR3 has 16 residues. V lost 6 bases to trimming and J lost 3 bases, with 20 bases between them. The CDR3 coding sequence is TGTGCCAGCAGATCCGACAGGATTGGCCTAGACTATGGCTACACCTTC. This encodes CASRSDRIGLDYGYTF.

The chain uses TRBV4-3 and TRBJ1-3, with a weak D call TRBD1 (5 bases). The germline V gene has CDR1 LGHNA and CDR2 YSLEER. V was clipped by 0 bases and J by 8 bases, with 8 bases between them. This CDR3 comprises 13 residues. Written as DNA, the CDR3 is TGCGCCAGCAGCCAAGATTGGGGGGACACCATATATTTT. It yields the protein CASSQDWGDTIYF.

V is TRBV5-1 and J is TRBJ1-1; D call uncertain. The CDR3 totals 13 residues. Germline V gene sequence: CDR1 SGHRS, CDR2 YFSETQ. V lost 5 bases to trimming and J lost 1 base, with 9 bases between them. CDR3 nucleotide sequence: TGCGCCAGCAGATCGGAGGCGAACACTGAAGCTTTCTTT. Translated, it gives CASRSEANTEAFF.

The rearrangement links TRBV5-4 to TRBJ1-5, with D maybe TRBD1 (5 bases). With 0 bases removed from V and 7 bases from J, the gap between germline ends came to 8 bases. CDR1 is SGHNT, CDR2 YYREEE, per germline (reference sequence). The length of the CDR3 is 13 residues. This chain's CDR3 is CASSLGGTQPQHF. The CDR3 nucleotides are TGTGCCAGCAGCTTGGGCGGGACGCAGCCCCAGCATTTT.

The V and J genes are TRBV30 and TRBJ1-2; 12 bases align to TRBD1. The CDR3 totals 13 residues. CDR1 is GTSNPN and CDR2 is SVGIG in the germline V gene (reference sequence). Unmatched junction bases numbered 9, after V lost 8 bases and J lost 8 bases. CDR3: CAGYRDRGLGYTF. The CDR3 DNA is TGTGCCGGATACCGGGACAGGGGGCTAGGCTACACCTTC.

This rearrangement joins TRBV10-3 to TRBJ1-5; maybe TRBD1 (5 bases). Germline lookup yields CDR1 ENHRY and CDR2 SYGVKD. The CDR3 is 13 residues long. Trimming pared 10 bases from V and 3 bases from J, leaving 13 bases between. CDR3 sequence: CATSTENNQPQHF. The CDR3, as DNA: TGTGCCACATCGACAGAAAACAATCAGCCCCAGCATTTT.

The V call is TRBV18, the J call TRBJ2-5; D may be TRBD1 (6 bases). Germline V lookup: CDR1 KGHSH, CDR2 LQKENI. The length of the CDR3 is 15 residues. With 0 bases removed from V and 1 base from J, the gap between germline ends came to 9 bases. The CDR3 here is CASSPPPTGQETQYF. CDR3 DNA: TGTGCCAGCTCACCACCCCCGACAGGCCAAGAGACCCAGTACTTC. The full variable domain, with the rest looked up from reference TRBV18 and TRBJ2-5, is NAGVMQNPRHLVRRRGQEARLRCSPMKGHSHVYWYRQLPEEGLKFMVYLQKENIIDESGMPKERFSAEFPKEGPSILRIQQVVRGDSAAYFCASSPPPTGQETQYFGPGTRLLVL.

The rearrangement joins TRBV29-1 to TRBJ1-2; D uncertain. V lost 4 bases and J 7 bases, leaving 13 bases between the germline ends. Germline CDR1 and CDR2: SQVTM and ANQGSEA. This CDR3 is 12 amino acids long. The CDR3 is CSVVGGIGGYTF. CDR3 bases: TGCAGCGTTGTAGGAGGGATTGGTGGCTACACCTTC. The full variable domain, rest sourced from reference TRBV29-1 and TRBJ1-2, is SAVISQKPSRDICQRGTSLTIQCQVDSQVTMMFWYRQQPGQSLTLIATANQGSEATYESGFVIDKFPISRPNLTFSTLTVSNMSPEDSSIYLCSVVGGIGGYTFGSGTRLTVV.

This clone was seen a single time. The chain is built from TRBV6-5 and TRBJ2-1; tentative D call: TRBD1 (6 bases). V gave up 6 bases and J gave up 4 bases, with 13 bases separating them. This CDR3 has 14 residues. Germline CDR1 and CDR2: MNHEY and SVGAGI. CDR3: CASRIQRGYNEQFF. CDR3 nucleotide sequence: TGTGCCAGCAGGATTCAAAGGGGGTACAATGAGCAGTTCTTC.

This chain links TRBV6-5 with TRBJ1-1, with D perhaps TRBD1 (5 bases). Germline V gives CDR1 MNHEY, CDR2 SVGAGI. Between the trimmed V and J ends, which lost 7 bases and 7 bases, there was a span of 19 bases. The CDR3 runs to 14 residues. The CDR3 sequence: CASTYLGAKGEAFF. The CDR3 nucleotides read TGTGCCAGCACCTACCTTGGGGCCAAAGGTGAAGCTTTCTTT.

J is TRBJ1-6 and V is TRBV30, with D unresolved. V was cut by 3 bases and J by 10 bases, with 13 bases left in between. This CDR3 is 13 amino acids long. CDR1 and CDR2 from the germline V gene are GTSNPN and SVGIG (reference sequence). This chain's CDR3 is CAWRADEGSPLHF. DNA of the CDR3: TGTGCCTGGAGGGCCGATGAGGGCTCACCCCTCCACTTT. Based on the CDR3 plus reference TRBV30 and TRBJ1-6, the full variable domain is SQTIHQWPATLVQPVGSPLSLECTVEGTSNPNLYWYRQAAGRGLQLLFYSVGIGQISSEVPQNLSASRPQDRQFILSSKKLLLSDSGFYLCAWRADEGSPLHFGNGTRLTVT.

The genes are TRBV10-2 and TRBJ1-5; 12 bases align to TRBD1. The CDR3 spans 16 residues. With V trimmed by 3 bases and J by 14 bases, 14 bases remained unmatched. CDR1 and CDR2 (germline): WSHSY, SAAADI. CDR3 bases: TGCGCCAGCAGTGATAGTCGCTCCGGGACAGGGGGCGGTAAGCATTTT. This encodes CASSDSRSGTGGGKHF.

This sequence joins TRBV4-1 and TRBJ1-5, with TRBD1 identical over 10 bases. This CDR3 has 15 residues. The J segment lost 6 bases and the V segment lost 4 bases, leaving 6 bases of the junction unmatched. Per the germline V gene, CDR1 is MGHRA and CDR2 is YSYEKL. The chain's CDR3 is CASSRDRGAVQPQHF. The CDR3 nucleotides are TGCGCCAGCAGCCGGGACAGGGGCGCGGTTCAGCCCCAGCATTTT.

The chain has TRBV20-1 and TRBJ2-4; the D gene is possibly TRBD1 (7 bases). CDR3 length: 18 amino acids. Germline assignment: CDR1 DFQATT and CDR2 SNEGSKA (reference sequence). The V end was cut by 3 bases, the J end by 0 bases, with 21 bases between. The CDR3, as DNA: TGCAGTGCTAGTCCCATAGCGGACAGGAGCCGAGCCAAAAACATTCAGTACTTC. It yields the protein CSASPIADRSRAKNIQYF.